This TCR beta chain is drawn from a study of shared clonotypes between healthy human individuals. Germline CDR1 reads MNHEY; CDR2 reads SMNVEV (reference sequence). V shed 2 bases and J shed 5 bases, with 18 bases lying between them. The CDR3 spans 16 residues. Naivety among CD8 cells was defined by CD45RO negativity and positive CCR7 selection, thereby excluding terminally differentiated effector memory CD45RA+ cells. All donors were healthy HIV-negative adults lacking recent acute infections or vaccinations. Replicate PCRs from sorted subsets contained around 200 ng DNA, which is around 30,000 T cell genomes. Only in-frame clones appear in the TCRdb table, and some are missing; sequencing was by immunoSEQ multiplex PCR. The sample records roughly 1,800,000 clones, about 95% being singletons.

The chain is built from TRBV27 and TRBJ1-1, with D perhaps matching TRBD1 (6 bases). What was sequenced was naive CD8+ T cells sorted from blood. This receptor was obtained from a man between 18 and 35 years old in good health. CDR3 DNA sequence: TGTGCCAGCAGTTTAGTGGGGACACACAGTGGAACTGAAGCTTTCTTT. Protein product: CASSLVGTHSGTEAFF.